This passage covers 15 T cell receptor beta chains from one sample sequenced in a study of T cell repertoires in cytomegalovirus infection. TCRdb fed the reads into MiXCR, producing one record per CDR3 protein. The data hold approximately 730,000 distinct CDR3 sequences, with around a third observed a single time. The antigens of these receptors remain unknown. Sequencing was performed on cultured PBMCs, taken from culture after CMV antigen stimulation. These receptors were taken from a human donor in good health (CMV status not recorded). Some clones in this sample may be carry-over from other donors' samples.

The chain has TRBV7-2 and TRBJ1-2; TRBD1 matches 11 bases. The CDR3 extends over 16 amino acids. Germline CDR1 is SGHTA and CDR2 is FQGNSA. V shed 1 base, J shed 2 bases, and the junction held 3 bases outside the gene matches. CDR3 DNA sequence: TGTGCCAGCAGCTTAGTAGGGACAGGGGGAAACTATGGCTACACCTTC. The encoded protein is CASSLVGTGGNYGYTF.

This clonotype came up many times. The V call is TRBV6-5, the J call TRBJ2-5; D remains unclear. V was shortened by 8 bases and J by 2 bases, with 9 bases between the two germline ends. CDR1 and CDR2 (germline): MNHEY, SVGAGI. The CDR3 totals 12 residues. The DNA for the CDR3 is TGTGCCAGCGGACGTAATCAAGAGACCCAGTACTTC. Translating gives CASGRNQETQYF.

V usage is TRBV10-3 and J usage is TRBJ2-3; TRBD1 is a possible D gene (6 bases). Germline CDR1 ENHRY, CDR2 SYGVKD. V was clipped by 5 bases and J by 5 bases, with 11 bases between them. This CDR3 comprises 13 residues. The CDR3 region has the DNA TGTGCCATCAGTTGGACAGATCAAGATACGCAGTATTTT. This encodes CAISWTDQDTQYF.

This clonotype has only a few counts. The CDR3 sequence is CASSPSVSPLHF. CDR3 nucleotides: TGTGCCAGCAGTCCATCAGTTTCACCCCTCCACTTT. The gene calls are TRBV27 and TRBJ1-6; D gene unclear. V was cut by 5 bases and J by 9 bases, with 8 bases left in between. Per germline, CDR1 MNHEY and CDR2 SMNVEV (reference sequence). CDR3 length equals 12 residues.

The chain recombines TRBV6-8 with TRBJ2-7; D unclear. The CDR3 is made up of 14 amino acids. The ends were cut back, 0 bases at V and 6 bases at J, with 12 bases in the middle. The V gene's germline CDR1 is MNHGY and CDR2 SAAAGT. CDR3 protein: CASSYSKYSPEQYF. CDR3 DNA: TGTGCCAGCAGTTACTCGAAGTACAGTCCCGAGCAGTACTTC.

The rearrangement joins TRBV27 to TRBJ1-5, with D unclear. Trimming took 1 base from V and 4 from J, leaving 17 bases between them. CDR1 and CDR2 from the germline V gene are MNHEY and SMNVEV (reference sequence). The CDR3 totals 17 residues. CDR3 nucleotide sequence: TGTGCCAGCAGTTTATATGCCAGACCCGGGCCTAATCAGCCCCAGCATTTT. This codes for CASSLYARPGPNQPQHF.

The chain is built from TRBV12-3 or TRBV12-4 and TRBJ1-5; D is unresolved. The V and J ends lost 5 bases and 5 bases respectively, with 10 bases between them. The CDR3 is 13 residues long. The CDR3 nucleotides read TGTGCCAGCAGTCGAGACCTCCATCAGCCCCAGCATTTT. Its translation: CASSRDLHQPQHF.

The rearrangement links TRBV19 to TRBJ2-3, with TRBD2 as a possible D gene (5 bases). The CDR3 consists of 16 residues. Per the germline V gene, CDR1 is LNHDA and CDR2 is SQIVND (reference sequence). The ends were cut back, 1 base at V and 0 bases at J, with 11 bases in the middle. The CDR3 DNA sequence: TGTGCCAGTAGTATAGGCGGCGGGCGAAGCACAGATACGCAGTATTTT. Its translation is CASSIGGGRSTDTQYF.

The chain joins TRBV18 to TRBJ2-5; D remains unclear. The CDR3 covers 13 residues. Germline CDR1 KGHSH, CDR2 LQKENI. V shed 3 bases and J shed 1 base, with 6 bases lying between them. CDR3 in DNA: TGTGCCAGCTCACCCGTCGGCCAAGAGACCCAGTACTTC. As protein: CASSPVGQETQYF.

This clonotype was seen more than once but under ten times. This chain joins TRBV6-1 and TRBJ2-7; 9 bases align to TRBD2. The V gene end was trimmed by 7 bases and the J gene end by 5 bases; junction bases not matched to a gene: 12. CDR1 and CDR2 (germline): MNHNS, SASEGT. This CDR3 comprises 15 residues. The CDR3 sequence is CASNPIAGDYDEQYF. The CDR3 coding sequence is TGTGCCAGCAACCCTATAGCGGGAGACTATGACGAGCAGTACTTC.

In DNA, the CDR3 is TGTGCCAGTAGTATTCGGTCAGGGATCGATTCACCCCTCCACTTT. Translated, it gives CASSIRSGIDSPLHF. The rearrangement joins TRBV19 to TRBJ1-6, with D possibly being TRBD1 (5 bases). The germline V and J ends were trimmed by 3 bases and 8 bases, with 14 bases remaining between them. The CDR3 is made up of 15 amino acids. Per germline, CDR1 LNHDA and CDR2 SQIVND (reference sequence).

J is TRBJ2-2 and V is TRBV6-2 or TRBV6-3; unclear D gene. The CDR3 is 12 amino acids. V was cut by 0 bases and J by 7 bases, with 3 bases left in between. Germline-derived CDR1 and CDR2 are MNHEY and SVGEGT. CDR3 coding DNA: TGTGCCAGCAGTTACTCAATCGGGGAGCTGTTTTTT. Translating it yields CASSYSIGELFF.

This clonotype has ten or more counts. The gene calls are TRBV7-6 and TRBJ2-7; 9 nucleotides agree with TRBD2. The ends lost 4 bases at V and 7 bases at J; junction bases unmatched: 5. The germline V gene has CDR1 SGHVS and CDR2 FNYEAQ. This CDR3 contains 13 residues. CDR3 loop: CASSSIAGAEQYF. Written as DNA, the CDR3 is TGTGCCAGCAGCTCAATAGCGGGAGCGGAGCAGTACTTC.

The chain links TRBV3-1 to TRBJ1-1; D is unresolved. V lost 2 bases to trimming and J lost 1 base, with 8 bases between them. Germline CDR1 and CDR2: LGHDT and YNNKEL (reference sequence). The length of the CDR3 is 14 residues. CDR3 nucleotides: TGTGCCAGCAGCCAATGGCAGAAGAACACTGAAGCTTTCTTT. Protein sequence: CASSQWQKNTEAFF.

The chain is built from TRBV7-2 and TRBJ1-1, with TRBD1 matching over 10 bases. In germline, CDR1 is SGHTA, CDR2 FQGNSA. CDR3 length equals 15 residues. V lost 9 bases, J lost 2 bases, and 9 bases stayed unmatched. CDR3 loop: CARGRGQGRNTEAFF. The CDR3 DNA follows: TGTGCCAGGGGCAGGGGACAGGGGCGAAACACTGAAGCTTTCTTT.